Listed here are 21 T cell receptor beta chains from one sample, sequenced in a study of cytomegalovirus exposure and HLA in healthy donors. Repertoires were generated with immunoSEQ multiplex PCR, while TCRdb's copy carries only in-frame clones and drops some. The sample lists roughly 120,000 clones; 80% to 90% were seen once. The sample taken for sequencing was PBMCs. These receptors came from a man younger than 35 in good health and CMV-seropositive.

The V call is TRBV27, the J call TRBJ1-2; 12 bases match TRBD1. This CDR3 has 17 residues. In germline, CDR1 is MNHEY, CDR2 SMNVEV (reference sequence). Trimming took 2 bases from V and 3 from J; bases not matched to a gene: 7. The CDR3: CASSLTGTGGADYGYTF. The DNA for the CDR3 is TGTGCCAGCAGTTTAACCGGGACAGGGGGCGCTGACTATGGCTACACCTTC.

This clone occurred once. V gene TRBV7-9 combines with J gene TRBJ1-4; 9 positions agree with TRBD1. The junction had 8 bases not matched to a gene; V was cut back by 4 bases and J by 8 bases. CDR3 length: 15 amino acids. Germline CDR1 SEHNR, CDR2 FQNEAQ (reference sequence). The chain's CDR3 is CASSYTGTGLEKLFF. DNA for the CDR3: TGTGCCAGCAGCTATACCGGGACAGGGCTGGAAAAACTGTTTTTT.

This clone was seen more than once but under ten times. V and J are TRBV2 and TRBJ1-2, with D tentatively TRBD1 (5 bases). Trimming shortened V by 8 bases and J by 6 bases, and 13 bases separated the two germline ends. CDR3 length: 12 amino acids. The V gene's germline CDR1 is SNHLY and CDR2 FYNNEI. The CDR3 sequence is CASVAGYDGYTF. Written as DNA, the CDR3 is TGTGCCAGCGTTGCAGGGTATGATGGCTACACCTTC.

This chain connects TRBV15 to TRBJ2-7; 10 positions match TRBD1. The CDR3 has 15 amino acids. In germline, CDR1 is LNHNV, CDR2 YYDKDF (reference sequence). The V and J ends lost 2 bases and 3 bases, in that order; junction bases with no gene match: 4. The DNA for the CDR3 is TGTGCCACCAGCAGATCCGGGACAGGGGACTACGAGCAGTACTTC. This encodes CATSRSGTGDYEQYF. The variable domain in full, completed from reference TRBV15 and TRBJ2-7, reads DAMVIQNPRYQVTQFGKPVTLSCSQTLNHNVMYWYQQKSSQAPKLLFHYYDKDFNNEADTPDNFQSRRPNTSFCFLDIRSPGLGDTAMYLCATSRSGTGDYEQYFGPGTRLTVT.

The CDR3 protein is CASSHLNRTGPNYGYTF. In nucleotides, the CDR3 is TGTGCCAGCAGCCACTTAAATCGGACAGGGCCTAACTATGGCTACACCTTC. The gene calls are TRBV7-8 and TRBJ1-2, with TRBD1 matching 8 bases. Trimming cost V 5 bases and J 0 bases; bases outside gene matches: 11. The V gene's germline CDR1 is SGHVS and CDR2 FQNEAQ. The CDR3 is 17 amino acids.

The chain combines TRBV4-2 with TRBJ1-5, with TRBD1 identical over 7 bases. The CDR3 is 16 amino acids. Germline V gene lookup returns CDR1 LGHNA and CDR2 YNFKEQ. J gave up 1 base and V 0 bases, and 3 bases lay outside the gene matches. CDR3 protein: CASSQDPDRSNQPQHF. CDR3 sequence (DNA): TGTGCCAGCAGCCAAGACCCGGACAGGAGCAATCAGCCCCAGCATTTT.

This clone was detected once. The J gene is TRBJ2-7, the V gene TRBV7-2; weak D call: TRBD1 (6 bases). Looked up from germline, CDR1 is SGHTA and CDR2 is FQGNSA. Trimming stripped 6 bases from V and 1 base from J, with 10 bases between. The CDR3 is 13 residues long. CDR3 protein: CASSAGTSYEQYF. Written as DNA, the CDR3 is TGTGCCAGCAGTGCCGGGACATCCTACGAGCAGTACTTC. Looking up the rest from reference TRBV7-2 and TRBJ2-7 gives the full variable domain: GAGVSQSPSNKVTEKGKDVELRCDPISGHTALYWYRQSLGQGLEFLIYFQGNSAPDKSGLPSDRFSAERTGGSVSTLTIQRTQQEDSAVYLCASSAGTSYEQYFGPGTRLTVT.

The rearrangement joins TRBV4-3 to TRBJ1-1, with 7 nucleotides matching TRBD1. The CDR3 is made up of 19 amino acids. V shed 0 bases, J shed 4 bases, and the junction held 17 bases outside the gene matches. Germline V gene lookup returns CDR1 LGHNA and CDR2 YSLEER. The DNA for the CDR3 is TGCGCCAGCAGCCAAGATCCCCTGGACAGGACTGTAATTACCACTGAAGCTTTCTTT. Translating it yields CASSQDPLDRTVITTEAFF.

The genes are TRBV5-1 and TRBJ2-5; possible D gene TRBD1, 5 bases. Germline CDR1 SGHRS, CDR2 YFSETQ. The V end lost 3 bases, the J end lost 5 bases, and 14 bases lay between the germline ends. This CDR3 has 14 amino acids. In nucleotides, the CDR3 is TGCGCCAGCAGCTCGGTCAGGGTGGCCGAGACCCAGTACTTC. It yields the protein CASSSVRVAETQYF.

This clone was recorded only once. The genes are TRBV15 and TRBJ2-7; TRBD1 is a possible D gene (6 bases). The CDR3 consists of 14 residues. The germline V gene encodes CDR1 LNHNV and CDR2 YYDKDF (reference sequence). Trimming cost V 3 bases and J 5 bases, with 14 bases left between them. CDR3 loop: CATSRAGRGHEQYF. The CDR3 bases are TGTGCCACCAGCAGGGCCGGCAGGGGACACGAGCAGTACTTC.

The V call is TRBV28, the J call TRBJ1-3, with TRBD1 as a possible D gene (5 bases). This CDR3 spans 16 amino acids. V dropped 4 bases and J dropped 4 bases, with 17 bases sitting between them. In germline, CDR1 is MDHEN, CDR2 SYDVKM. This CDR3 reads CASSSPAGGSGNTIYF. The CDR3 nucleotides read TGTGCCAGCAGTTCGCCGGCGGGGGGATCGGGAAACACCATATATTTT.

The chain links TRBV2 to TRBJ2-1, with D hard to call. Trimming stripped 6 bases from V and 1 base from J, with 13 bases between. CDR3 size: 15 residues. Germline V CDR1 and CDR2: SNHLY, FYNNEI. Written as DNA, the CDR3 is TGTGCCAGCAGGGCGACTTCTCCTTCCTACAATGAGCAGTTCTTC. Translating it yields CASRATSPSYNEQFF.

This rearrangement joins TRBV28 to TRBJ1-1; 8 bases line up with TRBD1. Germline loops: CDR1 MDHEN, CDR2 SYDVKM. The CDR3 loop spans 15 amino acids. V lost 6 bases and J lost 5; bases outside the gene matches: 11. The CDR3 bases are TGTGCCAGCAGAAAAGCGCAGGGGGCGGGGACTGAAGCTTTCTTT. Encoded protein: CASRKAQGAGTEAFF.

V and J are TRBV6-4 and TRBJ1-5; D gene unclear. From germline, CDR1 is MRHNA and CDR2 SNTAGT. CDR3 length equals 13 residues. The V and J ends lost 4 bases and 3 bases respectively, with 7 bases between them. This CDR3 reads CASSASYNQPQHF. The CDR3 DNA reads TGTGCCAGCAGTGCCAGTTACAATCAGCCCCAGCATTTT.

This clone has a handful of counts. The chain couples TRBV21-1 to TRBJ1-5; the table's D call, TRBD1, has no DNA check behind it. TRBV21-1 represents a pseudogene. The CDR3 is made up of 19 amino acids. DNA for the CDR3: TGTGCCAGCAGCAAAACCCACCCGGGACAGATGAATAGCAATCAGCCCCAGCATTTT. Translated: CASSKTHPGQMNSNQPQHF.

The chain joins TRBV28 to TRBJ2-2, with TRBD2 matching 7 bases. The germline CDR1 and CDR2 sequences are MDHEN and SYDVKM. Germline trimming cut 2 bases from V and 6 bases from J; bases unmatched to any gene: 6. The CDR3 runs 15 residues. The DNA for the CDR3 is TGTGCCAGCAGTTTAGCGGGGGTCTCGGCCGGGGAGCTGTTTTTT. It yields the protein CASSLAGVSAGELFF.

The chain uses TRBV7-9 and TRBJ2-7; 8 bases line up with TRBD1. This CDR3 comprises 14 residues. The germline V gene has CDR1 SEHNR and CDR2 FQNEAQ (reference sequence). After removal of 4 bases from V and 2 bases from J, the junction contained 4 bases not matched to a gene. CDR3 coding DNA: TGTGCCAGCAGCTCGTACAGGGGGACCTACGAGCAGTACTTC. It is translated as CASSSYRGTYEQYF.

The V and J genes are TRBV4-1 and TRBJ1-1; perhaps TRBD1 as D (5 bases). The V and J ends lost 0 bases and 0 bases respectively, with 5 bases between them. Germline CDR1 and CDR2: MGHRA and YSYEKL. The CDR3 runs 14 residues. CDR3: CASSQETVNTEAFF. CDR3 DNA sequence: TGCGCCAGCAGCCAAGAGACAGTGAACACTGAAGCTTTCTTT.

The V gene is TRBV2, the J gene TRBJ1-1, with 8 positions matching TRBD1. Germline V gene lookup returns CDR1 SNHLY and CDR2 FYNNEI. This CDR3 is built from 16 residues. Trimming at V came to 0 bases and at J to 5 bases, leaving 8 bases not matched to a gene. The CDR3 nucleotides are TGTGCCAGCAGTGAAGCGGTGGACAGGGTGGGGACTGAAGCTTTCTTT. Encoded protein: CASSEAVDRVGTEAFF.

The V and J genes are TRBV27 and TRBJ2-5, with D unclear. Per the germline V gene, CDR1 is MNHEY and CDR2 is SMNVEV (reference sequence). The CDR3 extends over 13 amino acids. V was clipped by 2 bases and J by 7 bases, with 11 bases between them. The CDR3 region has the DNA TGTGCCAGCAGTTTAAAACCCTCGCGGACCCAGTACTTC. This gives the protein CASSLKPSRTQYF.

Concerning this clone itself: The identical CDR3 is also encoded by other nucleotide sequences in the sample. The genes are TRBV6-1 and TRBJ1-5; D not resolved. Looked up from germline, CDR1 is MNHNS and CDR2 is SASEGT. Trimming took off 2 bases at V and 4 bases at J, with 6 bases between the two ends. This CDR3 comprises 13 residues. The CDR3 region has the DNA TGTGCCAGCAGTGAAAGAGGTAATCAGCCCCAGCATTTT. Residues: CASSERGNQPQHF.